These 13 T cell receptor beta chains were sequenced from one sample in a study of T cell repertoires in cytomegalovirus infection. TCRdb itself ran the reads through MiXCR, one entry per CDR3 protein. The table has some 200,000 distinct CDR3 sequences, under 25% seen once; the top ten hold about 2.9%. Sample: PBMCs. Receptors were obtained from a human donor in good health (CMV status not recorded). Some clones in this sample may be carry-over from other donors' samples.

In its sample, this clonotype was seen a few times. This chain links TRBV2 with TRBJ1-1; no clear D. V was shortened by 7 bases and J by 1 base, with 10 bases between the two germline ends. The CDR3 runs 13 residues. CDR1 and CDR2 (germline): SNHLY, FYNNEI. In DNA form, the CDR3 reads TGTGCCAGCACCTGGACGGAGAACACTGAAGCTTTCTTT. Translated, it gives CASTWTENTEAFF.

The genes are TRBV19 and TRBJ1-5; D not resolved. In germline, CDR1 is LNHDA, CDR2 SQIVND (reference sequence). V was clipped by 1 base and J by 0 bases, with 16 bases between them. The CDR3 loop spans 18 amino acids. The chain's CDR3 is CASSIVNRAVYSNQPQHF. For the CDR3, the DNA is TGTGCCAGTAGTATAGTCAATCGGGCGGTTTATAGCAATCAGCCCCAGCATTTT.

This chain joins TRBV11-3 and TRBJ2-4; D is ambiguous. The germline CDR1 and CDR2 sequences are SGHNT and YENEEA. The V end was cut by 3 bases, the J end by 2 bases, with 8 bases between. CDR3 size: 14 residues. As DNA, the CDR3 is TGTGCCAGCAGCTTTTGGGAAACCAAAAACATTCAGTACTTC. Protein sequence: CASSFWETKNIQYF.

In its sample, this clonotype was seen many times. This chain links TRBV12-3 or TRBV12-4 with TRBJ2-1, with D possibly TRBD1 on 5 matching bases. The length of the CDR3 is 15 residues. The V gene lost 6 bases and the J gene lost 9 bases, with 21 bases spanning the gap. CDR3 sequence reads: CASRPDGGVRGEQFF. CDR3 in DNA: TGTGCCAGCAGACCAGACGGTGGGGTTAGGGGTGAGCAGTTCTTC.

This sequence joins TRBV6-2 or TRBV6-3 and TRBJ2-7; D may match TRBD1 or TRBD2 (6 bases each). Trimming removed 8 bases at V and 0 bases at J, with 17 bases between. CDR1 is MNHEY and CDR2 is SVGEGT in the germline V gene. This CDR3 comprises 15 residues. As DNA, the CDR3 is TGTGCCAGCGCCCGTCGCGGGACACTCTCCTACGAGCAGTACTTC. Residues: CASARRGTLSYEQYF.

The CDR3 DNA reads TGCAGCGTTGTGGGGCCACGGTCCAATGAGCAGTTCTTC. Its protein product is CSVVGPRSNEQFF. The chain combines TRBV29-1 with TRBJ2-1, with D possibly matching TRBD1 (5 bases). V was shortened by 4 bases and J by 6 bases, with 13 bases between the two germline ends. Germline CDR1 is SQVTM and CDR2 is ANQGSEA. The CDR3 is made up of 13 amino acids.

This clonotype turned up a few times. The genes are TRBV20-1 and TRBJ1-2; D gene uncertain. Germline lookup yields CDR1 DFQATT and CDR2 SNEGSKA (reference sequence). The length of the CDR3 is 12 residues. The V gene lost 0 bases and the J gene lost 3 bases, with 5 bases spanning the gap. The CDR3 region is CSARDGDYGYTF. The CDR3 DNA is TGCAGTGCTAGAGACGGGGACTATGGCTACACCTTC.

This clonotype has ten or more counts. The CDR3 DNA sequence: TGTGCCATCAGTAAACAGAACAGGGCCCCCGGCACAGATACGCAGTATTTT. It encodes CAISKQNRAPGTDTQYF. This chain uses TRBV10-3 with TRBJ2-3; a possible D gene is TRBD1 (6 bases). V gave up 5 bases and J gave up 1 base, with 19 bases separating them. CDR3 size: 17 residues. In germline, CDR1 is ENHRY, CDR2 SYGVKD.

This clonotype appeared a few times. This chain uses TRBV7-2 with TRBJ2-2; TRBD1 matches at 12 bases. The CDR3 runs 18 residues. After removal of 5 bases from V and 4 bases from J, the junction contained 11 bases not matched to a gene. Germline V CDR1 and CDR2: SGHTA, FQGNSA. The CDR3 DNA sequence: TGTGCCAGCAGCGGCCGGGACAGGGGGCTTAAGGGCACCGGGGAGCTGTTTTTT. It yields the protein CASSGRDRGLKGTGELFF.

This clonotype showed up many times. The rearrangement joins TRBV7-2 to TRBJ2-4, with D perhaps assigned TRBD1 or TRBD2 (6 bases each). The germline V gene has CDR1 SGHTA and CDR2 FQGNSA. The germline V and J ends were trimmed by 1 base and 4 bases, with 20 bases remaining between them. This CDR3 spans 18 amino acids. Written as DNA, the CDR3 is TGTGCCAGCAGCTTAGGGGGGTCCTTACAAGGGGGGAAAAACATTCAGTACTTC. It is translated as CASSLGGSLQGGKNIQYF.

This chain joins TRBV6-2 or TRBV6-3 and TRBJ2-1, with 8 bases aligning to TRBD2. Trimming at V came to 9 bases and at J to 0 bases, leaving 13 bases not matched to a gene. This CDR3 is 17 amino acids long. Germline V gives CDR1 MNHEY, CDR2 SVGEGT. This CDR3 reads CASGGRREASSYNEQFF. The CDR3 DNA is TGTGCCAGTGGGGGAAGGCGGGAGGCGAGCTCCTACAATGAGCAGTTCTTC.

This clonotype was detected only a few times. V gene TRBV6-7 combines with J gene TRBJ2-5; no reliable D call. TRBV6-7 is identified as an open reading frame with a role that is uncertain. CDR3 length: 16 residues. Deletions cut 8 bases from V and 5 bases from J, with 24 bases between. The CDR3 nucleotides read TGTGCCAGCCCGACCCTGAAGAACACTGCGAGGGAGACCCAGTACTTC. Protein: CASPTLKNTARETQYF.

This clonotype has a count of ten or more. DNA for the CDR3: TGTGCCAGCAGCTTACGGCTAGCGGGAGGGGGTGAGCAGTTCTTC. Translated, it gives CASSLRLAGGGEQFF. The chain joins TRBV7-8 to TRBJ2-1; TRBD2 matches at 12 bases. The trim removed 2 bases at V and 9 bases at J, leaving 5 bases unmatched. Germline assignment: CDR1 SGHVS and CDR2 FQNEAQ. The CDR3 contains 15 residues.